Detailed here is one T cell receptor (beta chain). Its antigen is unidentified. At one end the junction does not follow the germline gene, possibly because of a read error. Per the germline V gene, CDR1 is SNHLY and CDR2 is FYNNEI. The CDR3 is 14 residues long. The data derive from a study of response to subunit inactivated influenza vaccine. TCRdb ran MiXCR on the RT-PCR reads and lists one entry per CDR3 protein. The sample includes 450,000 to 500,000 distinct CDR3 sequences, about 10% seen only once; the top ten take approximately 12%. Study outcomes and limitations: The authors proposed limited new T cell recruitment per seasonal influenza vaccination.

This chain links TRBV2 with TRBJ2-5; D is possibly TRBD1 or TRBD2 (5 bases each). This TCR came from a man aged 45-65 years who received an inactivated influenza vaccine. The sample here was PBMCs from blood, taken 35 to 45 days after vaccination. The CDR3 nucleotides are TGTGCCAGCAGCCAACAGGAGATACAAGAGGGCCAGTCCTTC. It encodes CASSQQEIQEGQSF. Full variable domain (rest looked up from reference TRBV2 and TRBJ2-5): EPEVTQTPSHQVTQMGQEVILRCVPISNHLYFYWYRQILGQKVEFLVSFYNNEISEKSEIFDDQFSVERPDGSNFTLKIRSTKLEDSAMYFCASSQQEIQEGQSFGPGTRLLVL.